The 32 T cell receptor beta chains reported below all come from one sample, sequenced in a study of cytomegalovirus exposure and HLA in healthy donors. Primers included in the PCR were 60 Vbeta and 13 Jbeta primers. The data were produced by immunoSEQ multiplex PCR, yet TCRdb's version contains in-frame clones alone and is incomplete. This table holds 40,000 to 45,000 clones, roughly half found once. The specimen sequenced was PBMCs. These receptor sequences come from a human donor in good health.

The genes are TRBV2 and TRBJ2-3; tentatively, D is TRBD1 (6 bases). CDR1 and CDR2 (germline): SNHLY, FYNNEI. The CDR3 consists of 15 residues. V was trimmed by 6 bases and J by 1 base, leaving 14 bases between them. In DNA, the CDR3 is TGTGCCAGCAGGGTACAGGGATTGGGCACAGATACGCAGTATTTT. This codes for CASRVQGLGTDTQYF.

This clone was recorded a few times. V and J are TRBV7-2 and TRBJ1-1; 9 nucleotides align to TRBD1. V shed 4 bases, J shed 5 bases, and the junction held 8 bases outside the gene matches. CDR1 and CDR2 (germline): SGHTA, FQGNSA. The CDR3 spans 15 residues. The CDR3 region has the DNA TGTGCCAGCAGCTCGTCACAGGGGGCGATAACTGAAGCTTTCTTT. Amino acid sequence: CASSSSQGAITEAFF.

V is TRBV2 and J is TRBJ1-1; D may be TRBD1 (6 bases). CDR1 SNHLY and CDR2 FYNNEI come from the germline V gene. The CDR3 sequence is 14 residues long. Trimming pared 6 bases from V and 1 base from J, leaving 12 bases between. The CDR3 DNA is TGTGCCAGCAGAGGAGGACAGCAGAACACTGAAGCTTTCTTT. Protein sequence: CASRGGQQNTEAFF.

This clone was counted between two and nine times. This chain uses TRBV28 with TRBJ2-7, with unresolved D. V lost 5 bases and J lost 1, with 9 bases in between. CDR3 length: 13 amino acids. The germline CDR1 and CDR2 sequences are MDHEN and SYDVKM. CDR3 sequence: CASSLTVSYEQYF. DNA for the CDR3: TGTGCCAGCAGTCTTACAGTATCCTACGAGCAGTACTTC.

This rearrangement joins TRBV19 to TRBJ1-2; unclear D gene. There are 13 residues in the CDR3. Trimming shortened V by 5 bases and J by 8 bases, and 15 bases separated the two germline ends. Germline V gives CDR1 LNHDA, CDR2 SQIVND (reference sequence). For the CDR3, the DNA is TGTGCCAGTAGTCCCGGGAGAAGAGAAGGCTACACCTTC. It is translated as CASSPGRREGYTF.

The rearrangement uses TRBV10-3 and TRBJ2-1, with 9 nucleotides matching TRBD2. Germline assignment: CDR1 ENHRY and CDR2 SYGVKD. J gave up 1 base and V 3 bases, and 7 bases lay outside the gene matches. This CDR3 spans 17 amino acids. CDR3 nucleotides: TGTGCCATCAGTGACTCGGGGGGACTAGCTTCCTACAATGAGCAGTTCTTC. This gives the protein CAISDSGGLASYNEQFF.

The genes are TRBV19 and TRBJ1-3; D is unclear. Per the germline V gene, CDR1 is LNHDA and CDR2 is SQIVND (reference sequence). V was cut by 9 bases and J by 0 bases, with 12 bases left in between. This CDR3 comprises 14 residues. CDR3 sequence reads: CASSAGYSGNTIYF. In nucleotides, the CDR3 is TGTGCCAGCTCGGCGGGGTACTCTGGAAACACCATATATTTT.

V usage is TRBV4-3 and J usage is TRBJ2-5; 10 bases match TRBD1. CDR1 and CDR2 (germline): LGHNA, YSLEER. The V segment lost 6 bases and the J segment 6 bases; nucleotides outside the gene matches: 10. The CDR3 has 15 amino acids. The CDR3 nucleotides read TGCGCCAGCAGTCAGACGACAGGGGGCGGTAAGACCCAGTACTTC. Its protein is CASSQTTGGGKTQYF.

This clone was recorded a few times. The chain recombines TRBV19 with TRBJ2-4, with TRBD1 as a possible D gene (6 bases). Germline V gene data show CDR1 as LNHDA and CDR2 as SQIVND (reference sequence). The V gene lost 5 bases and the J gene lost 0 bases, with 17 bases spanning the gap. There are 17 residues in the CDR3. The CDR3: CASSARGTTLAKNIQYF. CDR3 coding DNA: TGTGCCAGTAGTGCCAGGGGAACCACCTTAGCCAAAAACATTCAGTACTTC.

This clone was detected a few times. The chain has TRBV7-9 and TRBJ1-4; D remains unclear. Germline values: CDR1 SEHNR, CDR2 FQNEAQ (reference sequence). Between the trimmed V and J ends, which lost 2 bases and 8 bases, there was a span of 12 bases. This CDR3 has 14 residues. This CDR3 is CASSLPSRGEKLFF. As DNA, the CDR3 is TGTGCCAGCAGCTTACCATCTCGAGGGGAAAAACTGTTTTTT.

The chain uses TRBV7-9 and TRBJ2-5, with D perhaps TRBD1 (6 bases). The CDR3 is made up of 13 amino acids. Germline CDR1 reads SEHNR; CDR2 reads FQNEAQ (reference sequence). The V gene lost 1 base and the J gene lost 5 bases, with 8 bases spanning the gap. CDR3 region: CASSLVGAETQYF. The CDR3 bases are TGTGCCAGCAGCTTAGTGGGGGCCGAGACCCAGTACTTC.

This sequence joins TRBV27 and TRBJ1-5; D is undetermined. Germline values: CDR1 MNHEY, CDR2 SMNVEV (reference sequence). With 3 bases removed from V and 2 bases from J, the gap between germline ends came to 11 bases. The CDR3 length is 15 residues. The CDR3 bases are TGTGCCAGCAGTTTCTTAGGACTGGGCAATCAGCCCCAGCATTTT. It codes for CASSFLGLGNQPQHF.

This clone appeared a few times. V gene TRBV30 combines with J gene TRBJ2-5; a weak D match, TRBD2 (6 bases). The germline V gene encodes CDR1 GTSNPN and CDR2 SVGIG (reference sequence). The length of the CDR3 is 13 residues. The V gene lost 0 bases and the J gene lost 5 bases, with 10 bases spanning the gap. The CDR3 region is CAWSVGGWETQYF. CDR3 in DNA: TGTGCCTGGAGTGTCGGGGGATGGGAGACCCAGTACTTC.

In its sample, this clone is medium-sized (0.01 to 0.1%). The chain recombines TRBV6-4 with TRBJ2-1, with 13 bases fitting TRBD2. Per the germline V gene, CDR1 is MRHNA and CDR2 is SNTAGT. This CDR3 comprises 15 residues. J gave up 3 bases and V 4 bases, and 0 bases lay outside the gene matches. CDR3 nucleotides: TGTGCCAGCAGTGGGACTAGCGGGGGCTACAATGAGCAGTTCTTC. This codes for CASSGTSGGYNEQFF.

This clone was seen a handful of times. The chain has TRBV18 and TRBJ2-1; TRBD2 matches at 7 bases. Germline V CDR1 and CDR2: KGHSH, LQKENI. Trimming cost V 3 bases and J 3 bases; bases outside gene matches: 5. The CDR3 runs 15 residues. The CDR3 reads CASSPAGGSYNEQFF. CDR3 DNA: TGTGCCAGCTCACCCGCGGGCGGGAGCTACAATGAGCAGTTCTTC. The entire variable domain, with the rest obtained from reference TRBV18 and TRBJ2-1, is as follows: NAGVMQNPRHLVRRRGQEARLRCSPMKGHSHVYWYRQLPEEGLKFMVYLQKENIIDESGMPKERFSAEFPKEGPSILRIQQVVRGDSAAYFCASSPAGGSYNEQFFGPGTRLTVL.

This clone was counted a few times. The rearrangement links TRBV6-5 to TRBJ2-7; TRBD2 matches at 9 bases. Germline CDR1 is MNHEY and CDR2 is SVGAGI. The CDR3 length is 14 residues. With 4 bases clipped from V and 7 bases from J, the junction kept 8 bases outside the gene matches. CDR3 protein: CASSFGGRAGEQYF. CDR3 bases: TGTGCCAGCAGTTTCGGCGGGAGGGCGGGGGAGCAGTACTTC.

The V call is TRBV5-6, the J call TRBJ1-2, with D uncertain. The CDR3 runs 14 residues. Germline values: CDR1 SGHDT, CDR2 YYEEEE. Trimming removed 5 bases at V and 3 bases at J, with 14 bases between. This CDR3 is CASRWQQIYYGYTF. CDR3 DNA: TGTGCCAGCAGATGGCAACAGATCTACTATGGCTACACCTTC.

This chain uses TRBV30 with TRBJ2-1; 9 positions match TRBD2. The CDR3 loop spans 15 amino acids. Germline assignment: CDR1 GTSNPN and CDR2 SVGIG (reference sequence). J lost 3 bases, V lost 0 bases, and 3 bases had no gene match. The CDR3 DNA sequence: TGTGCCTGGAGTGTAAAAGCGGGGGGCTACAATGAGCAGTTCTTC. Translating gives CAWSVKAGGYNEQFF.

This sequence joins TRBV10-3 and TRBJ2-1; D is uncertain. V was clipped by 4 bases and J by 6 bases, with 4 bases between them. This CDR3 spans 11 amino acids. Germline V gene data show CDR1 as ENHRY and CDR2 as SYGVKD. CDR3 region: CAISASNEQFF. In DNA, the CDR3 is TGTGCCATCAGTGCTTCCAATGAGCAGTTCTTC.

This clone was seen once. The CDR3 region is CSVGGLAGGKLRNEQFF. The CDR3 bases are TGCAGCGTTGGGGGACTAGCGGGGGGAAAACTCCGCAATGAGCAGTTCTTC. The chain recombines TRBV29-1 with TRBJ2-1; 15 positions agree with TRBD2. The CDR3 length is 17 residues. Germline V lookup: CDR1 SQVTM, CDR2 ANQGSEA. J lost 6 bases, V lost 4 bases, and 10 bases had no gene match.

CDR3 bases: TGCAGCGTGGACAGGGGAACTGAAGCTTTCTTT. Its protein is CSVDRGTEAFF. The chain uses TRBV29-1 and TRBJ1-1; 9 bases align to TRBD1. The CDR3 runs to 11 residues. Germline CDR1 is SQVTM and CDR2 is ANQGSEA. The ends lost 6 bases at V and 5 bases at J; junction bases unmatched: 1.

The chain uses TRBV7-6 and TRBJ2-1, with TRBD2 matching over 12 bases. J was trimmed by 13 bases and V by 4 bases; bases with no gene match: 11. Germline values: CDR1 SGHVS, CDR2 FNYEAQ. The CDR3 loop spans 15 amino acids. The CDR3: CASSSTSGGREGQFF. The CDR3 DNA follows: TGTGCCAGCAGCTCTACTAGCGGGGGGCGAGAAGGACAGTTCTTC.

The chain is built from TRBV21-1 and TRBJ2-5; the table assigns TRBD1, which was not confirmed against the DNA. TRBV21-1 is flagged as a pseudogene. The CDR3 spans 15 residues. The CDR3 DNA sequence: TGTGCCAGCAGCAGGAACAGGGGCTCCAAAGAGACCCAGTACTTC. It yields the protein CASSRNRGSKETQYF.

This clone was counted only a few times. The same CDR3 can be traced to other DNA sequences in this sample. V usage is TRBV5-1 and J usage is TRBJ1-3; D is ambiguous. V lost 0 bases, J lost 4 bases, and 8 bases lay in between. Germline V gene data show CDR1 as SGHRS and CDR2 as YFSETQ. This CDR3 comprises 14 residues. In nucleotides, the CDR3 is TGCGCCAGCAGCTTGGCCGGGTTAGGAAACACCATATATTTT. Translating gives CASSLAGLGNTIYF.

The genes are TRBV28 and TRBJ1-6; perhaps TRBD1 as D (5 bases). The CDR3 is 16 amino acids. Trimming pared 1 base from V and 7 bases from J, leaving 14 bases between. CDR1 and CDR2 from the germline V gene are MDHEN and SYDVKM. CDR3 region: CASSLFPGRLNSPLHF. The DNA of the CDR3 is TGTGCCAGCAGTTTATTCCCAGGGAGGTTGAATTCACCCCTCCACTTT.

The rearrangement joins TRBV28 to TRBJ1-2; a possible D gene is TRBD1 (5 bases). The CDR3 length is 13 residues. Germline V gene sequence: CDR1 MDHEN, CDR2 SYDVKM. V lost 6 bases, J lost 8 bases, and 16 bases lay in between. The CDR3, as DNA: TGTGCCAGCAGAGACCTCCAGGGAGGAGGCTACACCTTC. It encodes CASRDLQGGGYTF.

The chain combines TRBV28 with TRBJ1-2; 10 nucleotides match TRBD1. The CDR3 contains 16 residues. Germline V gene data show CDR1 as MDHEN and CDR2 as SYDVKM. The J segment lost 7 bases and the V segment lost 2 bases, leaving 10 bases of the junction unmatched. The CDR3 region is CASSLRDRGQITGYTF. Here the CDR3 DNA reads TGTGCCAGCAGTTTAAGGGACAGGGGTCAAATAACTGGCTACACCTTC.

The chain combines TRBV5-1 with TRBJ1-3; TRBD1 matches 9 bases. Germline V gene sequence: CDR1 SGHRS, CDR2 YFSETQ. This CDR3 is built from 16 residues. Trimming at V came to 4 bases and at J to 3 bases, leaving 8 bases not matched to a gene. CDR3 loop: CASSIAPGQGGNTIYF. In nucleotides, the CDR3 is TGCGCCAGCAGCATCGCTCCGGGACAGGGTGGAAACACCATATATTTT. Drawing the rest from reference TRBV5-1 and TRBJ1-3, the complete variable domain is KAGVTQTPRYLIKTRGQQVTLSCSPISGHRSVSWYQQTPGQGLQFLFEYFSETQRNKGNFPGRFSGRQFSNSRSEMNVSTLELGDSALYLCASSIAPGQGGNTIYFGEGSWLTVV.

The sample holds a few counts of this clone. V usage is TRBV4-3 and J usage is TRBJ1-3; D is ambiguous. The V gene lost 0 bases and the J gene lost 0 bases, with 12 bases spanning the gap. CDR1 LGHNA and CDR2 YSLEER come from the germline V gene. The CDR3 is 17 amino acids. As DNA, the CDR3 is TGCGCCAGCAGCCAAGAGAGGTCAACGAGCTCTGGAAACACCATATATTTT. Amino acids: CASSQERSTSSGNTIYF.

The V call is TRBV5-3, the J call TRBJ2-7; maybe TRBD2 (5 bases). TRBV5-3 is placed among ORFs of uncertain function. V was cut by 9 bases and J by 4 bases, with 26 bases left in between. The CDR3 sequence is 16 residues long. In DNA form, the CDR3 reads TGTGCCACGGGGAGACCACTCTTCGCCCCCCTTTACGAGCAGTACTTC. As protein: CATGRPLFAPLYEQYF.

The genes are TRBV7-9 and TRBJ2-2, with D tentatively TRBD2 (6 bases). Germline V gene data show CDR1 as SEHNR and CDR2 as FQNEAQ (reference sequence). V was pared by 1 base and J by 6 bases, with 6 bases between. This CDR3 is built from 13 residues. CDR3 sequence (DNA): TGTGCCAGCAGCTTAGGGGGGGCCGGGGAGCTGTTTTTT. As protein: CASSLGGAGELFF.

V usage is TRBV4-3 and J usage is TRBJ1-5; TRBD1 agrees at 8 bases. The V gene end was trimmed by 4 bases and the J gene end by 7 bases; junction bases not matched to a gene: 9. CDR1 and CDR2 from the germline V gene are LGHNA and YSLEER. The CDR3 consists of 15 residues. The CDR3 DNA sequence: TGCGCCAGCAGCCCACGCTCGGACAGGGACCAGCCCCAGCATTTT. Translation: CASSPRSDRDQPQHF.